One sample yielded the 16 T cell receptor beta chains listed below, sequenced in a study of CD8+CD57+ T cells in acquired aplastic anemia. Individuals selected for sequencing had exhibited CD8+CD57+ cell expansion on flow cytometry. Profiling of TCR beta VDJ combinations and CDR3 sequences used genomic DNA as template. TCRdb redid the calling of the reads with MiXCR, one entry per CDR3 protein. This table has fewer than 200,000 distinct CDR3 sequences, about two thirds appearing once. Sequencing was carried out using sorted CD4+, CD8+, or CD8+CD57+ T cells (not recorded which) from PBMCs. The origin of the receptors is a human donor with aplastic anemia.

This chain links TRBV7-9 with TRBJ2-3, with D tentatively TRBD1 (6 bases). Deletions cut 5 bases from V and 5 bases from J, with 14 bases between. Germline V gene lookup returns CDR1 SEHNR and CDR2 FQNEAQ (reference sequence). CDR3 length: 14 amino acids. CDR3 coding DNA: TGTGCCAGCAGCCCTGGCAGGGGTGGAGATACGCAGTATTTT. This sequence encodes CASSPGRGGDTQYF. Full variable domain (remainder filled in from reference TRBV7-9 and TRBJ2-3): DTGVSQNPRHKITKRGQNVTFRCDPISEHNRLYWYRQTLGQGPEFLTYFQNEAQLEKSRLLSDRFSAERPKGSFSTLEIQRTEQGDSAMYLCASSPGRGGDTQYFGPGTRLTVL.

V usage is TRBV19 and J usage is TRBJ1-2, with 7 nucleotides matching TRBD1. CDR3 length: 14 amino acids. Germline lookup yields CDR1 LNHDA and CDR2 SQIVND (reference sequence). Trimming cost V 5 bases and J 7 bases; bases outside gene matches: 10. CDR3 loop: CASSLIDRAAGYTF. Here the CDR3 DNA reads TGTGCCAGTAGTCTGATAGACAGGGCCGCTGGCTACACCTTC.

This sequence joins TRBV2 and TRBJ2-7, with 8 bases fitting TRBD1. Germline V gene lookup returns CDR1 SNHLY and CDR2 FYNNEI. The CDR3 spans 14 residues. The CDR3 coding sequence is TGTGCTCGCCTTTTACAGGGGGGTGACTACGAGCAGTGCGTC. Translating it yields CARLLQGGDYEQCV.

The V and J genes are TRBV20-1 and TRBJ2-7; D assignment may be TRBD1 or TRBD2 (5 bases each). The CDR3 has 13 amino acids. V was shortened by 2 bases and J by 7 bases, with 15 bases between the two germline ends. Germline V gives CDR1 DFQATT, CDR2 SNEGSKA (reference sequence). The CDR3 coding sequence is TGCAGTGCTAGATCAAAGGGGCCGGGGGAGCAGTACTTC. Its translation is CSARSKGPGEQYF.

Notes on this clonotype: With a much larger clone just one base away, this may be a read error. No conserved phenylalanine or tryptophan is present at the end of the CDR3, so a read error is the likely explanation. The chain is built from TRBV10-3 and TRBJ1-5, with 8 bases identical to TRBD1. The V segment lost 10 bases and the J segment 7 bases; nucleotides outside the gene matches: 12. CDR3 size: 14 residues. Germline assignment: CDR1 ENHRY and CDR2 SYGVKD. The CDR3 here is CASSEGQGGQPQHV. In nucleotides, the CDR3 is TGTGCCAGCAGCGAAGGACAGGGAGGACAGCCCCAGCATGTT.

The DNA of the CDR3 is TGTGCCAGCAGTGACAGGCTCCCTGCTGAAGCTTTCTTT. Amino acids: CASSDRLPAEAFF. The V call is TRBV2, the J call TRBJ1-1; no reliable D call. The V end lost 3 bases, the J end lost 6 bases, and 11 bases lay between the germline ends. CDR1 SNHLY and CDR2 FYNNEI come from the germline V gene. CDR3 size: 13 residues.

The table lists this clonotype with a few counts. V is TRBV6-1 and J is TRBJ2-6; no firm D call. This CDR3 is 15 amino acids long. Trimming stripped 6 bases from V and 1 base from J, with 10 bases between. Germline V gene lookup returns CDR1 MNHNS and CDR2 SASEGT. CDR3 protein: CASSQAGSGANVLTF. The DNA of the CDR3 is TGTGCCAGCAGCCAAGCCGGGTCTGGGGCCAACGTCCTGACTTTC.

The chain links TRBV25-1 to TRBJ1-1; 7 nucleotides match TRBD1. The V gene end was trimmed by 8 bases and the J gene end by 5 bases; junction bases not matched to a gene: 23. Germline V gene data show CDR1 as MGHDK and CDR2 as SYGVNS. This CDR3 is 18 amino acids long. CDR3 coding DNA: TGTGCCAGCGTTGGCGGGGTAGGGACAGAAGACTTGGGAACTGAAGCTTTCTTT. It specifies CASVGGVGTEDLGTEAFF.

The chain has TRBV5-4 and TRBJ2-7; 12 bases are a match to TRBD2. CDR1 is SGHNT and CDR2 is YYREEE in the germline V gene (reference sequence). V lost 4 bases to trimming and J lost 0 bases; unmatched junction nucleotides: 2. The CDR3 contains 15 residues. The CDR3 DNA is TGTGCCAGCAGCGAGGGACTAGCGGGCTCCTACGAGCAGTACTTC. Protein sequence: CASSEGLAGSYEQYF.

The table lists this clonotype with many counts. The rearrangement links TRBV20-1 to TRBJ2-5; TRBD1 might be the D (6 bases). This CDR3 contains 15 residues. Germline V CDR1 and CDR2: DFQATT, SNEGSKA (reference sequence). V was cut by 4 bases and J by 0 bases, with 15 bases left in between. The CDR3 DNA reads as TGCAGTGCTAAAGATGGACAGACACACCAAGAGACCCAGTACTTC. It yields the protein CSAKDGQTHQETQYF.

This chain uses TRBV5-6 with TRBJ1-1, with 7 bases that match TRBD1. The CDR3 has 15 residues. Per germline, CDR1 SGHDT and CDR2 YYEEEE. The V segment lost 5 bases and the J segment 4 bases; nucleotides outside the gene matches: 11. CDR3 nucleotides: TGTGCCAGCAGTCAACGACAGGGATGGCTCACTGAAGCTTTCTTT. Its translation is CASSQRQGWLTEAFF.

This clonotype occurred a few times. The chain links TRBV11-2 to TRBJ2-7, with D possibly matching TRBD2 (6 bases). V shed 6 bases and J shed 3 bases, with 9 bases lying between them. The CDR3 loop spans 12 amino acids. Germline V lookup: CDR1 SGHAT, CDR2 FQNNGV. The CDR3: CASRGTVYEQYF. The CDR3, as DNA: TGTGCCAGCAGAGGGACTGTCTACGAGCAGTACTTC.

The V call is TRBV24-1, the J call TRBJ2-3, with 9 nucleotides matching TRBD1. CDR3 size: 16 residues. The germline V gene encodes CDR1 KGHDR and CDR2 SFDVKD. Trimming took 4 bases from V and 3 from J; bases not matched to a gene: 7. The CDR3 DNA follows: TGTGCCACCAGTGACCGCAGTGACAGGGGGACAGATACGCAGTATTTT. Amino acids: CATSDRSDRGTDTQYF.

The V gene is TRBV4-3, the J gene TRBJ2-7, with unresolved D. The germline V gene encodes CDR1 LGHNA and CDR2 YSLEER. This CDR3 is built from 13 residues. Trimming stripped 0 bases from V and 3 bases from J, with 6 bases between. Here the CDR3 reads CASSQDRFYEQYF. CDR3 nucleotides: TGCGCCAGCAGCCAAGACAGATTCTACGAGCAGTACTTC.

The chain has TRBV20-1 and TRBJ2-1; 12 bases fit TRBD2. Losses at the gene ends were 4 bases for V and 8 bases for J; bases not matched to a gene: 9. Germline-derived CDR1 and CDR2 are DFQATT and SNEGSKA (reference sequence). CDR3 size: 15 residues. As DNA, the CDR3 is TGCAGTGCTACAACGACTAGCGGGAGTGTCGATGAGCAGTTCTTC. This translates into CSATTTSGSVDEQFF.

The rearrangement links TRBV7-9 to TRBJ2-1; D not resolved. The CDR3 consists of 12 residues. V was shortened by 1 base and J by 9 bases, with 7 bases between the two germline ends. Germline lookup yields CDR1 SEHNR and CDR2 FQNEAQ (reference sequence). Written as DNA, the CDR3 is TGTGCCAGCAGCTTAGTTGGCGCTGAGCAGTTCTTC. This gives the protein CASSLVGAEQFF.